Each of the 19 T cell receptor beta chains below was sequenced from the same sample in a study of T-cell memory formation after mild COVID-19. TCRdb called the 5' RACE reads again in MiXCR, with one record for every CDR3 protein. The table records about 250,000 distinct CDR3 sequences, roughly 15% of them present only once. Sample: PBMCs or a T cell subset sorted from them (not recorded which). The source of these receptors is an adult woman who had mild COVID-19 (a few samples of this study predate the infection). Cell type and time point are not known.

The chain recombines TRBV18 with TRBJ2-7, with D perhaps assigned TRBD1 or TRBD2 (5 bases each). V dropped 6 bases and J dropped 3 bases, with 15 bases sitting between them. The germline V gene has CDR1 KGHSH and CDR2 LQKENI. CDR3 length equals 14 residues. As DNA, the CDR3 is TGTGCCAGCTCCGACCTGGGACCACGCTACGAGCAGTACTTC. Amino acids: CASSDLGPRYEQYF.

This chain uses TRBV12-5 with TRBJ2-7; D remains ambiguous. The V end was cut by 1 base, the J end by 6 bases, with 7 bases between. Germline-derived CDR1 and CDR2 are LGHNT and FRNRAP. The CDR3 covers 12 residues. In nucleotides, the CDR3 is TGTGCTAGTGGTTTGGGACCGGGCGAGCAGTACTTC. It is translated as CASGLGPGEQYF.

This clonotype has a handful of counts. The chain carries TRBV30 and TRBJ1-3, with no clear D. The germline V and J ends were trimmed by 3 bases and 4 bases, with 16 bases remaining between them. The CDR3 sequence is 15 residues long. Germline assignment: CDR1 GTSNPN and CDR2 SVGIG (reference sequence). CDR3 in amino acids: CAWSAEGFSGNTIYF. The DNA of the CDR3 is TGTGCCTGGAGCGCAGAAGGGTTTTCAGGAAACACCATATATTTT.

J is TRBJ1-3 and V is TRBV11-2; tentative D call: TRBD1 (6 bases). Germline CDR1 SGHAT, CDR2 FQNNGV. Trimming removed 4 bases at V and 2 bases at J, with 12 bases between. CDR3 length: 15 residues. CDR3 sequence reads: CASSSGEQPGNTIYF. DNA of the CDR3: TGTGCCAGCAGCTCAGGGGAACAGCCTGGAAACACCATATATTTT.

This clonotype was seen only a few times. The chain is built from TRBV12-3 or TRBV12-4 and TRBJ2-2, with TRBD1 matching over 9 bases. Trimming took 5 bases from V and 5 from J; bases not matched to a gene: 12. There are 17 residues in the CDR3. CDR3 residues: CASSQRTPGQGTGELFF. For the CDR3, the DNA is TGTGCCAGCAGTCAAAGGACCCCGGGACAGGGAACCGGGGAGCTGTTTTTT.

This sequence joins TRBV2 and TRBJ2-3; 9 bases map to TRBD2. V dropped 6 bases and J dropped 0; count of bases not matched to a gene: 7. The CDR3 contains 16 residues. CDR1 is SNHLY, CDR2 FYNNEI, per germline. The CDR3 coding sequence is TGTGCCAGCAGGATGACTAGCGGTATTAGCACAGATACGCAGTATTTT. It yields the protein CASRMTSGISTDTQYF.

The V gene is TRBV5-1, the J gene TRBJ2-3; weak D call: TRBD2 (6 bases). Germline values: CDR1 SGHRS, CDR2 YFSETQ. The CDR3 is 13 amino acids. V dropped 6 bases and J dropped 6 bases, with 14 bases sitting between them. Here the CDR3 reads CASTYGGGDTQYF. CDR3 in DNA: TGCGCCAGCACGTATGGTGGGGGGGATACGCAGTATTTT.

V is TRBV12-3 or TRBV12-4 and J is TRBJ2-1; 10 positions match TRBD2. The J segment lost 4 bases and the V segment lost 5 bases, leaving 5 bases of the junction unmatched. The CDR3 runs 15 residues. CDR3 in DNA: TGTGCCAGCAGTAAGCGGGAGGGCCGGTACAATGAGCAGTTCTTC. It translates to CASSKREGRYNEQFF.

The chain employs TRBV14 and TRBJ2-2; D may be TRBD1 (6 bases). The CDR3 totals 17 residues. V was pared by 0 bases and J by 2 bases, with 13 bases between. Germline lookup yields CDR1 SGHDN and CDR2 FVKESK. CDR3 coding DNA: TGTGCCAGCAGCCAAGATAGCACAGGGCGTAACACCGGGGAGCTGTTTTTT. It specifies CASSQDSTGRNTGELFF.

This clonotype appeared many times. V gene TRBV30 combines with J gene TRBJ1-1; D is undetermined. This CDR3 is 13 amino acids long. CDR1 is GTSNPN, CDR2 SVGIG, per germline (reference sequence). V was shortened by 3 bases and J by 8 bases, with 16 bases between the two germline ends. CDR3 loop: CAWREPGSPEAFF. CDR3 DNA sequence: TGTGCCTGGAGGGAACCAGGATCACCGGAAGCTTTCTTT.

This clonotype was seen only a few times. The chain carries TRBV5-1 and TRBJ2-1, with a tentative D call TRBD1 (6 bases). Germline V gene lookup returns CDR1 SGHRS and CDR2 YFSETQ. The V and J ends lost 2 bases and 1 base respectively, with 13 bases between them. The CDR3 runs to 16 residues. Here the CDR3 reads CASSFTYQGSYNEQFF. The CDR3 region has the DNA TGCGCCAGCAGCTTTACGTACCAGGGGTCCTACAATGAGCAGTTCTTC.

Only a few counts were recorded for this clonotype. The chain couples TRBV6-5 to TRBJ2-3; D possibly corresponds to TRBD2 (6 bases). The CDR3 loop spans 15 amino acids. Germline CDR1 and CDR2: MNHEY and SVGAGI. Trimming took 2 bases from V and 1 from J, leaving 10 bases between them. DNA of the CDR3: TGTGCCAGCAGTTACGGGGGACTCGGCACAGATACGCAGTATTTT. It specifies CASSYGGLGTDTQYF.

This clonotype was recorded a few times. The CDR3 DNA is TGCGCCAGCAGCACAGGCTCACTAGCGGGAGGTTGGAATGAGCAGTTCTTC. Its translation: CASSTGSLAGGWNEQFF. The J gene is TRBJ2-1, the V gene TRBV5-1; 12 bases line up with TRBD2. This CDR3 is built from 17 residues. Germline V lookup: CDR1 SGHRS, CDR2 YFSETQ. The V gene end was trimmed by 4 bases and the J gene end by 7 bases; junction bases not matched to a gene: 12.

Only a few counts were recorded for this clonotype. The chain carries TRBV12-3 or TRBV12-4 and TRBJ1-4, with D possibly being TRBD1 (6 bases). The CDR3 spans 14 residues. The ends were cut back, 5 bases at V and 7 bases at J, with 14 bases in the middle. The CDR3 region is CASSPGHFSEKLFF. In DNA form, the CDR3 reads TGTGCCAGCAGTCCGGGACACTTCTCTGAAAAACTGTTTTTT.

This clonotype has just a few counts. A read error may account for a junction end that differs from germline. The chain combines TRBV4-3 with TRBJ2-3, with a possible D match to TRBD1 (6 bases). The CDR3 length is 10 residues. Germline values: CDR1 LGHNA, CDR2 YSLEER. The CDR3 loop is CASSQGAGDF. The CDR3 DNA reads as TGCGCCAGCAGCCAAGGGGCAGGGGATTTT.

This clonotype has only a few counts. This sequence joins TRBV5-1 and TRBJ1-2; 9 bases match TRBD1. The CDR3 is 16 residues long. CDR1 is SGHRS and CDR2 is YFSETQ in the germline V gene. The trim removed 1 base at V and 8 bases at J, leaving 12 bases unmatched. CDR3 sequence reads: CASSLNPGQGFDGYTF. Here the CDR3 DNA reads TGCGCCAGCAGCTTGAACCCGGGACAGGGCTTCGACGGCTACACCTTC.

This clonotype was observed at least ten times. The chain is built from TRBV12-3 or TRBV12-4 and TRBJ2-5; D is perhaps TRBD2 (6 bases). The CDR3 runs to 14 residues. V lost 3 bases to trimming and J lost 5 bases, with 13 bases between them. The CDR3 DNA is TGTGCCAGCAGTTTCCTTGTGGCGGGGGAGACCCAGTACTTC. This encodes CASSFLVAGETQYF.

The rearrangement links TRBV7-2 to TRBJ1-1; TRBD1 matches 8 bases. J was trimmed by 1 base and V by 2 bases; bases with no gene match: 6. CDR3 size: 16 residues. Germline V gives CDR1 SGHTA, CDR2 FQGNSA. The CDR3 loop is CASSLNPGTGNTEAFF. DNA of the CDR3: TGTGCCAGCAGCTTAAACCCCGGGACAGGGAACACTGAAGCTTTCTTT.

This clonotype has a handful of counts. The rearrangement uses TRBV7-7 and TRBJ2-1, with 9 bases matching TRBD2. CDR1 is SSHAT and CDR2 is FNYEAQ in the germline V gene (reference sequence). Trimming removed 10 bases from V and 4 bases from J; junction bases left unmatched: 8. The CDR3 is 14 residues long. The CDR3 here is CATAREGAYNEQFF. The DNA of the CDR3 is TGTGCCACGGCGCGGGAGGGGGCTTACAATGAGCAGTTCTTC.